The T cell receptor beta chain under discussion was sequenced for a study of graft-versus-host responses after intestinal transplantation. Worth noting for this clone: The antigen is not known.

TCRdb keeps only in-frame clones here, not all; method: immunoSEQ multiplex PCR. Here the sample spans under 100,000 clones, around 90% being singletons. The source of this sequence is a human donor who was the organ donor for an intestinal transplant. Source: unstimulated CD8+ T cells sorted from spleen or lymph node cells, taken before transplant.

CDR3 DNA sequence: TGTGCCAGCAGCCGGCTGGGCGGGGGTCTTGAGAATGAGCAGTTCTTC. Protein: CASSRLGGGLENEQFF. The chain links TRBV13 to TRBJ2-1; 7 bases are a match to TRBD2. The CDR3 is 16 residues long. J was trimmed by 7 bases and V by 5 bases; bases with no gene match: 14. CDR1 PRHDT and CDR2 FYEKMQ come from the germline V gene (reference sequence).